These 12 T cell receptor beta chains share one sample of origin, sequenced in a study of technical replicates of blood from several donors (dated by TCRdb to about 2017). The library was built by means of the immunoSEQ multiplex PCR assay. In its TCRdb copy, this immuneACCESS table keeps in-frame sequences only and misses some clones. Where compared with another copy, unresolved V genes explain less than half of these, and the others have no known cause. Present in this sample are about 14,000 clones, less than 90% of which were seen just once. Roughly a tenth of the sample lies in the top ten. Sequenced input: PBMCs. The receptors come from a human donor in good health.

This clone occurred a few times. The chain is built from TRBV4-2 and TRBJ2-7; 12 nucleotides match TRBD2. Germline V gene data show CDR1 as LGHNA and CDR2 as YNFKEQ. V lost 0 bases to trimming and J lost 3 bases; unmatched junction nucleotides: 12. CDR3 length: 19 residues. CDR3 residues: CASSQDLLAGGPIGYEQYF. The CDR3 region has the DNA TGTGCCAGCAGCCAAGACCTCCTAGCGGGAGGGCCAATAGGCTACGAGCAGTACTTC.

The genes are TRBV19 and TRBJ1-2; the D gene is possibly TRBD1 (6 bases). The germline gives CDR1 LNHDA, CDR2 SQIVND (reference sequence). V lost 6 bases to trimming and J lost 4 bases, with 9 bases between them. The CDR3 extends over 12 amino acids. DNA of the CDR3: TGTGCCAGTAGCCAGGGGATCTATGGCTACACCTTC. Translation: CASSQGIYGYTF.

The V and J genes are TRBV6-4 and TRBJ2-3; TRBD2 agrees at 8 bases. Looked up from germline, CDR1 is MRHNA and CDR2 is SNTAGT. The V and J ends lost 3 bases and 2 bases, in that order; junction bases with no gene match: 7. This CDR3 comprises 16 residues. This CDR3 is CASSDRAGGPTDTQYF. As DNA, the CDR3 is TGTGCCAGCAGTGATAGGGCGGGAGGACCCACAGATACGCAGTATTTT.

The chain couples TRBV27 to TRBJ1-1; D possibly corresponds to TRBD1 (5 bases). CDR3 length: 13 amino acids. Trimming stripped 6 bases from V and 3 bases from J, with 11 bases between. From germline, CDR1 is MNHEY and CDR2 SMNVEV (reference sequence). In DNA form, the CDR3 reads TGTGCCAGCAGGGCGGGGGGGTACACTGAAGCTTTCTTT. This codes for CASRAGGYTEAFF.

The chain is built from TRBV6-4 and TRBJ2-1; 11 nucleotides match TRBD2. Losses at the gene ends were 2 bases for V and 5 bases for J; bases not matched to a gene: 2. CDR3 size: 15 residues. The V gene's germline CDR1 is MRHNA and CDR2 SNTAGT. The CDR3 loop is CASSDLAGGDNEQFF. CDR3 coding DNA: TGTGCCAGCAGTGACCTAGCGGGAGGCGACAATGAGCAGTTCTTC.

The chain combines TRBV5-1 with TRBJ2-3, with D hard to call. The V end was cut by 0 bases, the J end by 5 bases, with 7 bases between. In germline, CDR1 is SGHRS, CDR2 YFSETQ. The CDR3 spans 13 residues. The CDR3 loop is CASSLGQQDTQYF. The CDR3 coding sequence is TGCGCCAGCAGCTTGGGACAACAAGATACGCAGTATTTT.

The CDR3 region is CASSLQSGNKETQYF. CDR3 sequence (DNA): TGTGCCAGCTCACTACAAAGCGGGAACAAAGAGACCCAGTACTTC. The V and J genes are TRBV18 and TRBJ2-5; TRBD2 matches at 7 bases. V lost 4 bases to trimming and J lost 3 bases; unmatched junction nucleotides: 8. The CDR3 is made up of 15 amino acids. Germline V gene sequence: CDR1 KGHSH, CDR2 LQKENI.

This rearrangement joins TRBV4-1 to TRBJ2-2; no reliable D call. V lost 0 bases and J lost 8, with 10 bases in between. The CDR3 totals 14 residues. Germline values: CDR1 MGHRA, CDR2 YSYEKL. CDR3 loop: CASSQEWRSGELFF. CDR3 nucleotide sequence: TGCGCCAGCAGCCAAGAATGGAGATCTGGGGAGCTGTTTTTT.

This rearrangement joins TRBV7-8 to TRBJ2-1; 12 bases are shared with TRBD2. Germline trimming cut 5 bases from V and 4 bases from J; bases unmatched to any gene: 3. This CDR3 is 15 amino acids long. Germline V gene data show CDR1 as SGHVS and CDR2 as FQNEAQ. The CDR3 nucleotides are TGTGCCAGCAGCCCAGGACTAGCGGGGTACAATGAGCAGTTCTTC. Its protein is CASSPGLAGYNEQFF.

This clone was seen once. The chain employs TRBV7-2 and TRBJ2-1; D gene uncertain. In germline, CDR1 is SGHTA, CDR2 FQGNSA. The germline V and J ends were trimmed by 5 bases and 8 bases, with 19 bases remaining between them. CDR3 length: 15 amino acids. The CDR3 region is CASSRLAFPRYEQFF. The CDR3 coding sequence is TGTGCCAGCAGCCGGTTGGCGTTCCCTAGGTATGAGCAGTTCTTC.

This clone was seen only once. This chain connects TRBV28 to TRBJ2-5, with 7 bases aligning to TRBD1. The trim removed 1 base at V and 0 bases at J, leaving 2 bases unmatched. The CDR3 is 15 amino acids. Germline CDR1 and CDR2: MDHEN and SYDVKM. The CDR3 nucleotides read TGTGCCAGCAGTTTATTGACAGGGTACCAAGAGACCCAGTACTTC. Encoded protein: CASSLLTGYQETQYF.

The V call is TRBV4-1, the J call TRBJ2-7; possible D gene TRBD1, 5 bases. The CDR3 spans 12 residues. CDR1 is MGHRA and CDR2 is YSYEKL in the germline V gene. The V end was cut by 0 bases, the J end by 6 bases, with 6 bases between. As DNA, the CDR3 is TGCGCCAGCAGCCAAGAAGGGGTCGAGCAGTACTTC. Protein product: CASSQEGVEQYF.